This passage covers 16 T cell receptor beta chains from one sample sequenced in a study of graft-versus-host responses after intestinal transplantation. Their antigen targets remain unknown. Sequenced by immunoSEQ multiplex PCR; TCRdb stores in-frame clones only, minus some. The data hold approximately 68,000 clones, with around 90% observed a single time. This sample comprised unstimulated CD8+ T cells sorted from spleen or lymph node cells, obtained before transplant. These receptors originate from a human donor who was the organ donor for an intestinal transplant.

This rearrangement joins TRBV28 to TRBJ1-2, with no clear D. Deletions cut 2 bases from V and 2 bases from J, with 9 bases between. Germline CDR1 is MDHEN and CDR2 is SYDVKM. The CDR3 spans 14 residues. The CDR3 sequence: CASSLQRGNYGYTF. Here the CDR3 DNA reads TGTGCCAGCAGTTTACAGCGGGGAAACTATGGCTACACCTTC.

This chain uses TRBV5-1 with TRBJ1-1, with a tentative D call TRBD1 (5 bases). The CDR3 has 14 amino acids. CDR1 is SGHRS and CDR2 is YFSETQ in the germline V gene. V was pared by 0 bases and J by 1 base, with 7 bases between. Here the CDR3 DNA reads TGCGCCAGCAGCTTGGTAGGGGCGAACACTGAAGCTTTCTTT. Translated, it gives CASSLVGANTEAFF.

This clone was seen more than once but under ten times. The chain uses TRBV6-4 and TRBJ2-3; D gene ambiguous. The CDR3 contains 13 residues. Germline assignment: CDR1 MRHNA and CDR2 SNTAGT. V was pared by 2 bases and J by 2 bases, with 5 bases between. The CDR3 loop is CASSDGHTDTQYF. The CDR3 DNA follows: TGTGCCAGCAGTGACGGGCACACAGATACGCAGTATTTT.

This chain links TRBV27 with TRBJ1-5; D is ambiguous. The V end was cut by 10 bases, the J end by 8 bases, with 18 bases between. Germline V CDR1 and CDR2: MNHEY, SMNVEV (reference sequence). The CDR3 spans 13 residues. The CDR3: CATWGGFREPQHF. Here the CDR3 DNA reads TGTGCCACGTGGGGAGGTTTTCGGGAGCCCCAGCATTTT.

Here the CDR3 DNA reads TGCGCCAGCAGAACTACTAGAGGGGGGGTGAGGGATACGCAGTATTTT. Its protein is CASRTTRGGVRDTQYF. V gene TRBV10-2 combines with J gene TRBJ2-3; the D gene is possibly TRBD2 (7 bases). V lost 6 bases and J 6 bases, leaving 22 bases between the germline ends. This CDR3 contains 16 residues. Germline V gene sequence: CDR1 WSHSY, CDR2 SAAADI.

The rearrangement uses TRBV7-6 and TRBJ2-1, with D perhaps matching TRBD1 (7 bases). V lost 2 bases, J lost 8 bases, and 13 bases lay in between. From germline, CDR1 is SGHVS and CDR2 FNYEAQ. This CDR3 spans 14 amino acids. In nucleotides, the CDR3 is TGTGCCAGCAGCTTACTCGGAGGGGGCGATGAGCAGTTCTTC. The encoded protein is CASSLLGGGDEQFF.

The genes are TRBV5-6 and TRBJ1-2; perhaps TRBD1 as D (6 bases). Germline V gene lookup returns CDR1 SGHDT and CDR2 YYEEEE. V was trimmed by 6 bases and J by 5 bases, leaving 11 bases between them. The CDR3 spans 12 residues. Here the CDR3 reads CASTTGSYGYTF. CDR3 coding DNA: TGTGCCAGCACCACAGGGAGTTATGGCTACACCTTC. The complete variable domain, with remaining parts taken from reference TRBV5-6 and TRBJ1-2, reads DAGVTQSPTHLIKTRGQQVTLRCSPKSGHDTVSWYQQALGQGPQFIFQYYEEEERQRGNFPDRFSGHQFPNYSSELNVNALLLGDSALYLCASTTGSYGYTFGSGTRLTVV.

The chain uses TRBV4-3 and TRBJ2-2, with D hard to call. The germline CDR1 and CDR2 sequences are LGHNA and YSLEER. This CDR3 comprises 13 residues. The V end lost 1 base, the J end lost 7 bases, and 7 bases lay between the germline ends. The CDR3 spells CASSQVPGGELFF. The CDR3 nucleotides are TGCGCCAGCAGCCAAGTACCGGGCGGGGAGCTGTTTTTT.

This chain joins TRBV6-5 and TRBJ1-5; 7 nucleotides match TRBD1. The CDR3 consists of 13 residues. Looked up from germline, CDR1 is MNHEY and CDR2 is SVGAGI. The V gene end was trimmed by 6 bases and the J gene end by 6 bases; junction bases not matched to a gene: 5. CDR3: CASRSGGSQPQHF. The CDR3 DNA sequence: TGTGCCAGCAGATCAGGGGGGAGTCAGCCCCAGCATTTT.

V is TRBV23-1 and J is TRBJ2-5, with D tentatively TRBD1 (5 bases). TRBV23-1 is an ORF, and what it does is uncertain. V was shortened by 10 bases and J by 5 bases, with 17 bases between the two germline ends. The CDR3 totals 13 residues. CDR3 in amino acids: CAMKGRRSETQYF. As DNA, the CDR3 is TGCGCCATGAAGGGGCGACGATCCGAGACCCAGTACTTC.

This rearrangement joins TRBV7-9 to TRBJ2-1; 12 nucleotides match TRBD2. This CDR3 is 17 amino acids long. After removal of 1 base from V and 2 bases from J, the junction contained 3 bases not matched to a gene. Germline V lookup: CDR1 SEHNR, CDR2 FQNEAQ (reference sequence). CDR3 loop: CASSLVWTSGTYNEQFF. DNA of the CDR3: TGTGCCAGCAGCTTAGTTTGGACTAGCGGGACCTACAATGAGCAGTTCTTC.

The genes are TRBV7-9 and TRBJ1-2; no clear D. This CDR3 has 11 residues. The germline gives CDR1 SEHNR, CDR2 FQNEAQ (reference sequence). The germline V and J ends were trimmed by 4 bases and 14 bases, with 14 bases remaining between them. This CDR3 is CASSSSRGKTF. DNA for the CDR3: TGTGCCAGCAGCTCCTCACGAGGGAAAACCTTC.

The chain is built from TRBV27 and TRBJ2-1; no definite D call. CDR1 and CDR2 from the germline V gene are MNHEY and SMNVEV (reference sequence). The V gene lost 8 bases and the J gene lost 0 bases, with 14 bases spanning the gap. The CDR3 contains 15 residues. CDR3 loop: CASADRSGSYNEQFF. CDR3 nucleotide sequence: TGTGCCAGCGCCGATCGATCGGGCTCCTACAATGAGCAGTTCTTC.

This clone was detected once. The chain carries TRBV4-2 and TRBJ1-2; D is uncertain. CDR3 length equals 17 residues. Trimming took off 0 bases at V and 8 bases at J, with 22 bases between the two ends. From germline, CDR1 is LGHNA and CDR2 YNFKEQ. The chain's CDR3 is CASSQDPPREGGKGYTF. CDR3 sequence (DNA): TGTGCCAGCAGCCAAGATCCCCCGCGGGAGGGTGGGAAGGGCTACACCTTC.

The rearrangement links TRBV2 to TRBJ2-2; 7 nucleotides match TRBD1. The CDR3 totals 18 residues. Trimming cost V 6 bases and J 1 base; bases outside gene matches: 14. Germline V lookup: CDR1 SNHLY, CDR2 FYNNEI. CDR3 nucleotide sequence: TGTGCCAGCAGCGTAAGACGTGGGACAGCCCAGAACACCGGGGAGCTGTTTTTT. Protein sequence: CASSVRRGTAQNTGELFF.

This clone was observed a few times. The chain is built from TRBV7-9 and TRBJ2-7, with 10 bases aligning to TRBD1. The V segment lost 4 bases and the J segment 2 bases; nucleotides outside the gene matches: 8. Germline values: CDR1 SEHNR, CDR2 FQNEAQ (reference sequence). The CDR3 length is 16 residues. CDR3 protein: CASSSDDRGRPYEQYV. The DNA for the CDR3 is TGTGCCAGCAGCTCCGATGACAGGGGGCGTCCCTACGAGCAGTACGTC.